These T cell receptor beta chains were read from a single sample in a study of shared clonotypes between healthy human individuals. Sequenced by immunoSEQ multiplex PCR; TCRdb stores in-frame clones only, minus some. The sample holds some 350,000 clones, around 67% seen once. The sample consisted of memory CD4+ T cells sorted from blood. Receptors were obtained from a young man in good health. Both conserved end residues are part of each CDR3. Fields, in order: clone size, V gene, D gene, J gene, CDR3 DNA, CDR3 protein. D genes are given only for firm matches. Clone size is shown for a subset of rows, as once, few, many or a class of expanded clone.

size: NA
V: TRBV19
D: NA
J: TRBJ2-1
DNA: TGTGCCAGTAGCCTTTCCCTCCGGGGGAATGAGCAGTTCTTC
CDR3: CASSLSLRGNEQFF

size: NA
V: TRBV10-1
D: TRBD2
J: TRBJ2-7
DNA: TGCGCCAGCAGTGCAAGCGGGAGCTCCTACGAGCAGTACTTC
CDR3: CASSASGSSYEQYF

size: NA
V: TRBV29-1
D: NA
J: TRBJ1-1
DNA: TGCAGCGTCCCAAAAGGGGCCGGGGGGACTGAAGCTTTCTTT
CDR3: CSVPKGAGGTEAFF

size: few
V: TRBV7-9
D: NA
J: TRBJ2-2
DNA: TGTGCCAGCAGCTTAGGTACTTCCGACACCGGGGAGCTGTTTTTT
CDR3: CASSLGTSDTGELFF

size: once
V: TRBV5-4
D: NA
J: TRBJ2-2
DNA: TGTGCCAGCAGCCCAGGAGACCTAACCGGGGAGCTGTTTTTT
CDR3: CASSPGDLTGELFF

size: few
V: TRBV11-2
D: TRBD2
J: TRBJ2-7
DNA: TGTGCCACCTCCGACCCCGGGACTAGCGCATCCTACGAGCAGTACTTC
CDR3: CATSDPGTSASYEQYF

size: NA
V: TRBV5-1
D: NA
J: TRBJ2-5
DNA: TGCGCCAGCACGGTGGAGGGCGTTCTAGGAGAGACCCAGTACTTC
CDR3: CASTVEGVLGETQYF

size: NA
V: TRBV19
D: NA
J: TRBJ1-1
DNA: TGTGCCAGTAGTATCAGAGCTGAACTTGAAGCTTTCTTT
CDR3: CASSIRAELEAFF

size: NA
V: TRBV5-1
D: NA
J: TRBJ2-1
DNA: TGCGCCAGCAGGGACTTTTCCTACAATGAGCAGTTCTTC
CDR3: CASRDFSYNEQFF

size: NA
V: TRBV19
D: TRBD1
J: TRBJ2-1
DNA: TGTGCCAGTAGAGGTGACAGGGGGTCGAATGAGCAGTTCTTC
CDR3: CASRGDRGSNEQFF

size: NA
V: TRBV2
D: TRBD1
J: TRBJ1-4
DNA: TGTGCCAGCAATACCGGGACAGGAGGTGAAAAACTGTTTTTT
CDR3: CASNTGTGGEKLFF

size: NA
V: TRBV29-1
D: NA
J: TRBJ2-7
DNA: TGCAGCGTTAGGGTTAGCGGCCCCTACGAGCAGTACTTC
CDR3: CSVRVSGPYEQYF

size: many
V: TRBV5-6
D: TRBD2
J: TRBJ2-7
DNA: TGTGCCAGCAGCCGGGGAGGGCTCCTCGCCTACGAGCAGTACTTC
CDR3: CASSRGGLLAYEQYF

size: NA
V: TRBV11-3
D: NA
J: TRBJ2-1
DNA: TGTGCCAGCAGCTTAGCTTTGGCGGGAAGGGACAATGAGCAGTTCTTC
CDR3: CASSLALAGRDNEQFF

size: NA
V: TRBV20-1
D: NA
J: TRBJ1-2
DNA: TGCAGTGCTAGAGAACCGGGGGGCTACACCTTC
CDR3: CSAREPGGYTF

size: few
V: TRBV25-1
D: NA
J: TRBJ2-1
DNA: TGTGCCAGCAGTGGAGGGAGGGGGGGCCCAGACAATGAGCAGTTCTTC
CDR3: CASSGGRGGPDNEQFF

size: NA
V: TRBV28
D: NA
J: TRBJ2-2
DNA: TGTGCCAGCAGTTTAACTAGCCGAATACCCGGGGAGCTGTTTTTT
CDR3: CASSLTSRIPGELFF

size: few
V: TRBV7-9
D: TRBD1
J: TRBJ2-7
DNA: TGTGCCAGCAGCTCAAGGACAGGGGACTACGAGCAGTACTTC
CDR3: CASSSRTGDYEQYF

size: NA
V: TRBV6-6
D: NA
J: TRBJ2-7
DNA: TGTGCCAGCAGAACGGGAACGTCTTACGAGCAGTACTTC
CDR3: CASRTGTSYEQYF

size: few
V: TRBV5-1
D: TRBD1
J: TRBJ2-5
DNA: TGCGCCAGCTCTCTAGGGACAGGGGGCAATACCCAGTACTTC
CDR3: CASSLGTGGNTQYF

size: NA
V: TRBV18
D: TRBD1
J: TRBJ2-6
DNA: TGTGCCAGCTCACCGGACAGGGGCTCTGGGGCCAACGTCCTGACTTTC
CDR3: CASSPDRGSGANVLTF

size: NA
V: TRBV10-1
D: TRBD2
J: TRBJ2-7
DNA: TGCGCCAGCAGTGAGGGCGGGAGATTCGAGCAGTACTTC
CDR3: CASSEGGRFEQYF

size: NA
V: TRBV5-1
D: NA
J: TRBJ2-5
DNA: TGCGCCAGCAGCCCTACCCCGGGCGGCGTTTTGGAGACCCAGTACTTC
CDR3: CASSPTPGGVLETQYF

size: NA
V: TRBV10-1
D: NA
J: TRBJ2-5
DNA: TGCGCCAGCAGTGAGTCAGAGGTGAGTGGGGGTAAGATGGAGACCCAGTACTTC
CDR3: CASSESEVSGGKMETQYF

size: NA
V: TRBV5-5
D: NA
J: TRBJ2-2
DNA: TGTGCCAGCAGCTTGAGAGTTGGCGGGGAGCTGTTTTTT
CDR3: CASSLRVGGELFF

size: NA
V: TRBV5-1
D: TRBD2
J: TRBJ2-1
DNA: TGCGCCAGCAGCTTGGCCGTTGTGGGGAGACTAGCTGGGGATGAGCAGTTCTTC
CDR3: CASSLAVVGRLAGDEQFF

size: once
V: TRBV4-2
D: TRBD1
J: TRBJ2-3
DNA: TGTGCCAGCAGCCAAGGGACAGGGAGCACAGATACGCAGTATTTT
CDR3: CASSQGTGSTDTQYF

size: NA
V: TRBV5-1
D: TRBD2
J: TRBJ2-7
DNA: TGCGCCAGCAGCTCCGGCCTAGCGGGCCCACTCTCCTACGAGCAGTACTTC
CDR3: CASSSGLAGPLSYEQYF

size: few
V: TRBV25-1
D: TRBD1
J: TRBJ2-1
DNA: TGTGCCAGCAGTGACAACCGGGACAGGTTCGGCTCCTACAATGAGCAGTTCTTC
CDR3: CASSDNRDRFGSYNEQFF

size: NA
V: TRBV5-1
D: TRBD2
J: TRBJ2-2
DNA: TGCGCCAGCAGCGAGGGACTAGCGGACCTGAACACCGGGGAGCTGTTTTTT
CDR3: CASSEGLADLNTGELFF

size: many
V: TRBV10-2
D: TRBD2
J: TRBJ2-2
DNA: TGCGCCAGCACCCGGACTAGCGGATTCACGAACACCGGGGAGCTGTTTTTT
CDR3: CASTRTSGFTNTGELFF

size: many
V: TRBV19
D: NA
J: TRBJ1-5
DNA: TGTGCCAGTAGTATAAGGAATAGCAATCAGCCCCAGCATTTT
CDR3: CASSIRNSNQPQHF

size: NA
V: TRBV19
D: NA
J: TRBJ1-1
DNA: TGTGCCAGTCTGCTTAGTGGTCGGGGCACTGAAGCTTTCTTT
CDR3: CASLLSGRGTEAFF

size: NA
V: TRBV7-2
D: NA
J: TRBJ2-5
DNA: TGTGCCAGCAGCTTAGCCACAAGAGCCCAAGAGACCCAGTACTTC
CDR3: CASSLATRAQETQYF

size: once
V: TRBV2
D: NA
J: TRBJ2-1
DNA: TGTGCCAGCAGTGCCCAAAGGGTCCGGGAGCATGAGCAGTTCTTC
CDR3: CASSAQRVREHEQFF

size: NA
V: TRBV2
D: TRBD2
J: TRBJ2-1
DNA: TGTGCCAGCAGAAGGCGGGAGGCCCCTCCTTACAATGAGCAGTTCTTC
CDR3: CASRRREAPPYNEQFF

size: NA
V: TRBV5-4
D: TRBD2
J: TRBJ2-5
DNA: TGTGCCAGCAGCTCGTTGACTAGCGGGAGGGCCCCCCCCAAGACCCAGTACTTC
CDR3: CASSSLTSGRAPPKTQYF

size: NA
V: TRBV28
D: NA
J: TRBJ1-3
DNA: TGTGCCAGCAGTGGACGGGGCCCCGGAGGTAGAAACACCATATATTTT
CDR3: CASSGRGPGGRNTIYF

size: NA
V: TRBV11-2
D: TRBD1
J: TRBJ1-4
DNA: TGTGCCAGCAGCGTGGGACAGGGAGCCGAAAAACTGTTTTTT
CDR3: CASSVGQGAEKLFF

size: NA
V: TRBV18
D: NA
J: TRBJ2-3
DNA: TGTGCCAGCTCACCACCATCAGAGGATACGCAGTATTTT
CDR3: CASSPPSEDTQYF

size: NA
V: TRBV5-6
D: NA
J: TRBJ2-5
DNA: TGTGCCAGCAGCCGCATAGACCTATACCAGGAGACCCAGTACTTC
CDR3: CASSRIDLYQETQYF